The rows below give T cell receptor beta chains drawn from one sample of a study of molecular identifiers for immune sequencing clone quantification. TCRdb reanalysed the PCR reads using MiXCR and keeps one entry per CDR3 protein. The data hold about 510,000 distinct CDR3 sequences, with around 23% observed a single time. Specimen: naive CD8+ T cells from blood, with Jurkat cell RNA spiked in. These receptors were collected from a human donor in good health. Some libraries in this study had Jurkat cell RNA spiked in. Both conserved end residues are trimmed from each CDR3.

V | CDR3
TRBV6-5 | ASREGQVTRDEQF
TRBV4-1 | ASSQVGGAETQY
TRBV6-1 | ASTGSDSIYEQY
TRBV30 | AWAATEAF
TRBV2 | ASSEYGAELSYEQY
TRBV6-2/TRBV6-3 | ASSRPGGSYEQY
TRBV30 | AWSRFVSSGEQY
TRBV28 | ASSSRGAGENTEAF
TRBV4-2 | ASSQLWGQPQH
TRBV29-1 | SVTGTSGNVI
TRBV5-5 | ASSLEAEAGSYNSPLH
TRBV7-9 | ASSLLGRENYGYT
TRBV7-3 | ASSLTVSGEAF
TRBV27 | ASSYNGAYEQY
TRBV30 | AWRYQGTPYGEQY
TRBV2 | ASKEWDGHPYEQY
TRBV11-2 | ASSTPGQGATRTDTQY
TRBV11-2 | ASSLEAFGIHEQY
TRBV6-5 | ASSYSRGLAAHNEQF
TRBV4-3 | ASSQSPGQGWGAEPSYNEQF
TRBV12-3/TRBV12-4 | ASSHRQEILAKIIQY
TRBV10-2 | ASSESIISETQY
TRBV6-5 | ASKEGQGLRGNEKLF